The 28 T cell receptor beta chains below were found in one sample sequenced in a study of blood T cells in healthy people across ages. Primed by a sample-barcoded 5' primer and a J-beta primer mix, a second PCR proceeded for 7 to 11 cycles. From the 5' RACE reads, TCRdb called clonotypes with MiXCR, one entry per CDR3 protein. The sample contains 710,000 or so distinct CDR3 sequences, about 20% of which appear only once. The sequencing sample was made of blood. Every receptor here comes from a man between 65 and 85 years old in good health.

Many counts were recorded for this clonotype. CDR3: CASSLVAGLRETQYF. As DNA, the CDR3 is TGTGCCAGCAGCTTGGTAGCGGGACTGAGGGAGACCCAGTACTTC. The rearrangement joins TRBV5-6 to TRBJ2-5; 8 bases map to TRBD2. Germline CDR1 reads SGHDT; CDR2 reads YYEEEE. The V segment lost 0 bases and the J segment 5 bases; nucleotides outside the gene matches: 6. This CDR3 has 15 residues.

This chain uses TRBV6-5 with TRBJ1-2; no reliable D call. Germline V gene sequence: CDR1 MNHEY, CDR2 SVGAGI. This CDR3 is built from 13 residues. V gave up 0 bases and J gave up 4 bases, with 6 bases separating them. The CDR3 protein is CASSYSPAYGYTF. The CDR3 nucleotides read TGTGCCAGCAGTTACTCCCCAGCCTATGGCTACACCTTC.

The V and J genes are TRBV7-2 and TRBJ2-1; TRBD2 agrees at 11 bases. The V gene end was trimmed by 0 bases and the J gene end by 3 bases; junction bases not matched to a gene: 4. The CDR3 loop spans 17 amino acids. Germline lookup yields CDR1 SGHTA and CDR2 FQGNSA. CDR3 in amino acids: CASSLAATSGVYNEQFF. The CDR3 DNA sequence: TGTGCCAGCAGCTTAGCTGCGACTAGCGGGGTCTACAATGAGCAGTTCTTC.

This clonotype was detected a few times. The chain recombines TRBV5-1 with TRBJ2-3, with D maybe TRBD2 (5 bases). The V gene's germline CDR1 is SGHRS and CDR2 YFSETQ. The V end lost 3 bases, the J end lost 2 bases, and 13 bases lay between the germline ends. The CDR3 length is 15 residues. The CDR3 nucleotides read TGCGCCAGCAGCTCAGGACTGGACCCCACAGATACGCAGTATTTT. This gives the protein CASSSGLDPTDTQYF.

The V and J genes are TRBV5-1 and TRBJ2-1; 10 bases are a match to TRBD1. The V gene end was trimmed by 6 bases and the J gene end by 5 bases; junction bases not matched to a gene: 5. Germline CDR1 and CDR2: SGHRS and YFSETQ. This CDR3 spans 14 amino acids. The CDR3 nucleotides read TGCGCCAGCAAGTTCGGACAGGGGGACAATGAGCAGTTCTTC. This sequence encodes CASKFGQGDNEQFF.

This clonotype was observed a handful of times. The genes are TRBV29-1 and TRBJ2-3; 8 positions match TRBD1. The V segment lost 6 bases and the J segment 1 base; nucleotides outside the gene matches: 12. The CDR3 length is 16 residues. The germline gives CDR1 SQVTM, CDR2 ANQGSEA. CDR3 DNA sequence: TGCAGCGTAACACCACCGACAGGGGTCGGCACAGATACGCAGTATTTT. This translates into CSVTPPTGVGTDTQYF.

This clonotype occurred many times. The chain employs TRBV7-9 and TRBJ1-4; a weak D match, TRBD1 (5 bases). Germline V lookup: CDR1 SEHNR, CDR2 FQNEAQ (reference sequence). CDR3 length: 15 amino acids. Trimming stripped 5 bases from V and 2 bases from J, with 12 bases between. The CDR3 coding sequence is TGTGCCAGCAGCCTCGCAGGGAACACTAATGAAAAACTGTTTTTT. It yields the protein CASSLAGNTNEKLFF. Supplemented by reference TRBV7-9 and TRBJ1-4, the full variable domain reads DTGVSQNPRHKITKRGQNVTFRCDPISEHNRLYWYRQTLGQGPEFLTYFQNEAQLEKSRLLSDRFSAERPKGSFSTLEIQRTEQGDSAMYLCASSLAGNTNEKLFFGSGTQLSVL.

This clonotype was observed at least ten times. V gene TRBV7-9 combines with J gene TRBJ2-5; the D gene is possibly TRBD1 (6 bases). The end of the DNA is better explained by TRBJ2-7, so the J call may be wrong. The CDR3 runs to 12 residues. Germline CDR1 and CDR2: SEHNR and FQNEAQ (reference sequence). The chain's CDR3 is CASKQGTYEQYF. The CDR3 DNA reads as TGTGCCTCAAAACAGGGAACCTACGAGCAGTACTTC.

The CDR3, as DNA: TGTGCCAGCAGCCGCCGGGACAGGATTGAAGCTTTCTTT. As protein: CASSRRDRIEAFF. This chain links TRBV3-1 with TRBJ1-1; 8 nucleotides agree with TRBD1. This CDR3 has 13 amino acids. The germline V gene has CDR1 LGHDT and CDR2 YNNKEL (reference sequence). V lost 4 bases, J lost 7 bases, and 5 bases stayed unmatched.

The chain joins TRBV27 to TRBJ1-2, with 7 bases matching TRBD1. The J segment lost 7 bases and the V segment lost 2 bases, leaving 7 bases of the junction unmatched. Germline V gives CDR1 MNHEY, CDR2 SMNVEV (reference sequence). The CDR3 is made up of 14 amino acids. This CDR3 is CASSLRAGGGGYTF. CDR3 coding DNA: TGTGCCAGCAGTTTAAGGGCAGGGGGAGGTGGCTACACCTTC.

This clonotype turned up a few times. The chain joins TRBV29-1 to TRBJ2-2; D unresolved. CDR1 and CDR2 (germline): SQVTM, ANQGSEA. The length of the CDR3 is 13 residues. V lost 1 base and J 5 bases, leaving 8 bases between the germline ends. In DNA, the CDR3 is TGCAGCGTTGAAGGCAAGAGAACCGGGGAGCTGTTTTTT. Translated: CSVEGKRTGELFF.

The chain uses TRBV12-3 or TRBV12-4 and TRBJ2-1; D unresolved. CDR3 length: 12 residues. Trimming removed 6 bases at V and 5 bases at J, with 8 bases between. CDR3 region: CASRNYNNEQFF. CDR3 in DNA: TGTGCCAGCAGAAACTATAACAATGAGCAGTTCTTC.

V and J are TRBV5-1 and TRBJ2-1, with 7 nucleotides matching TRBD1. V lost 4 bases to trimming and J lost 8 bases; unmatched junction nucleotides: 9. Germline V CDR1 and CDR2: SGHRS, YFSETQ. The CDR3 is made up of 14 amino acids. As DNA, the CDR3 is TGCGCCAGCAGCGCCGGGACAGCGTGGGATGAGCAGTTCTTC. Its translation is CASSAGTAWDEQFF.

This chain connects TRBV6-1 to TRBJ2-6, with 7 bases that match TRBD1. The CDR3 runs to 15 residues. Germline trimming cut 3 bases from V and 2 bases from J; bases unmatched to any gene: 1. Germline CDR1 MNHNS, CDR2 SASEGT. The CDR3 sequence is CASSETGPGANVLTF. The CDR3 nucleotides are TGTGCCAGCAGTGAGACAGGGCCTGGGGCCAACGTCCTGACTTTC.

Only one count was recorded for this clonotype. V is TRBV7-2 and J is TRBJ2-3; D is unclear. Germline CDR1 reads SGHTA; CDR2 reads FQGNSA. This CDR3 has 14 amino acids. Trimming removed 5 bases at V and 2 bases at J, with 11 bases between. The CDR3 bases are TGTGCCAGCAGCAGCCGCTTCTTCACAGATACGCAGTATTTT. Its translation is CASSSRFFTDTQYF.

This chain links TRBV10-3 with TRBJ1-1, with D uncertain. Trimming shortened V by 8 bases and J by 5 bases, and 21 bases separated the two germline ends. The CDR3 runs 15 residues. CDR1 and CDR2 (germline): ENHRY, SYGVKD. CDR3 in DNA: TGTGCCATCGAGGACCCGACAAGAGGGAATACTGAAGCTTTCTTT. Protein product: CAIEDPTRGNTEAFF.

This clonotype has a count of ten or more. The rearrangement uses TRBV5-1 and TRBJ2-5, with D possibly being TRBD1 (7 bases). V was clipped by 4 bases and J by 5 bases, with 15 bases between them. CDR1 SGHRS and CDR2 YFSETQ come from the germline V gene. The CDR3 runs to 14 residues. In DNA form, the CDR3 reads TGCGCCAGCAGCCTAGGAGGGGGCTTGGAGACCCAGTACTTC. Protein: CASSLGGGLETQYF.

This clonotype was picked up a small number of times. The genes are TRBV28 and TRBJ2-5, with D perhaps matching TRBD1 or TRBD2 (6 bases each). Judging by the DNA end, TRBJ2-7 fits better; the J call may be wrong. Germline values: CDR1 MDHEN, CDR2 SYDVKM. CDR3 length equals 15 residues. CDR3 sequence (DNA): TGTGCCAGCAGTTTAGGGGGGCGCCGACCCTACGAGCAGTACTTC. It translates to CASSLGGRRPYEQYF.

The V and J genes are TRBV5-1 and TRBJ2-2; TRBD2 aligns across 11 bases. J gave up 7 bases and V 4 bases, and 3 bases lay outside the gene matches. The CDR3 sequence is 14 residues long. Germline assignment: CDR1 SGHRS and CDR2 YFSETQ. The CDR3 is CASSAGTSGGELFF. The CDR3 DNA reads TGCGCCAGCAGCGCCGGGACTAGCGGCGGGGAGCTGTTTTTT.

The CDR3 sequence: CASSLGGQGSGNTIYF. CDR3 bases: TGTGCCAGCAGTTTAGGGGGACAGGGAAGTGGAAACACCATATATTTT. The chain employs TRBV28 and TRBJ1-3, with 9 bases aligning to TRBD1. This CDR3 spans 16 amino acids. Trimming removed 2 bases from V and 3 bases from J; junction bases left unmatched: 5. The germline V gene encodes CDR1 MDHEN and CDR2 SYDVKM. The full variable domain, completed using reference TRBV28 and TRBJ1-3, is DVKVTQSSRYLVKRTGEKVFLECVQDMDHENMFWYRQDPGLGLRLIYFSYDVKMKEKGDIPEGYSVSREKKERFSLILESASTNQTSMYLCASSLGGQGSGNTIYFGEGSWLTVV.

CDR3 sequence reads: CASNSLNYEQYF. The CDR3 DNA follows: TGTGCCAGCAATTCCCTAAACTACGAGCAGTACTTC. The rearrangement uses TRBV28 and TRBJ2-5; unclear D gene. The J call is uncertain, as TRBJ2-7 better fits the DNA end. The CDR3 length is 12 residues. CDR1 and CDR2 (germline): MDHEN, SYDVKM.

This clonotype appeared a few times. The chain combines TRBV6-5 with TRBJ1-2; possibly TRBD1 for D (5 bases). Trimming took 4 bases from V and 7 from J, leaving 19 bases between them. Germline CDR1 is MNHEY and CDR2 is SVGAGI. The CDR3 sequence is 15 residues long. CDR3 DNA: TGTGCCAGCAGTTCCACGCGGGGCGGGCTACGTGGCTACACCTTC. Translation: CASSSTRGGLRGYTF.

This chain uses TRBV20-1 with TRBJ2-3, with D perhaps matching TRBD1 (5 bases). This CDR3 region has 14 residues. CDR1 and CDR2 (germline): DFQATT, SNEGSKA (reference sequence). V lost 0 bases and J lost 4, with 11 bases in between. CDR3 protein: CSARDMGQADTQYF. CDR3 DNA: TGCAGTGCTAGAGATATGGGGCAGGCAGATACGCAGTATTTT.

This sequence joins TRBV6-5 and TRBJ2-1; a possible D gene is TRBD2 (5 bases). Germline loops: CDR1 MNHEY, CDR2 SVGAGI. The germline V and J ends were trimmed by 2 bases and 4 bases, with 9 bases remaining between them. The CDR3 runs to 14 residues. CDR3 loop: CASSYRTGYNEQFF. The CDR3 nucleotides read TGTGCCAGCAGTTACCGGACTGGTTACAATGAGCAGTTCTTC.

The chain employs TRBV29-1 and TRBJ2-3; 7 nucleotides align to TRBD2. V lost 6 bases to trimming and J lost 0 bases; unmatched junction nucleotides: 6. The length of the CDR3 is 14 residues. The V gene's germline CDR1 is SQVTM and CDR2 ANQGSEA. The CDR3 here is CSVAGSGSTDTQYF. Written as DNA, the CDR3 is TGCAGCGTCGCTGGTAGCGGGAGCACAGATACGCAGTATTTT.

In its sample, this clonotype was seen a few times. This CDR3 is CSARGAAQLAKNIQYF. DNA for the CDR3: TGCAGTGCTAGAGGGGCAGCACAGCTAGCCAAAAACATTCAGTACTTC. V is TRBV20-1 and J is TRBJ2-4; no reliable D call. Trimming removed 1 base from V and 0 bases from J, with 13 bases in between. The CDR3 contains 16 residues. Germline loops: CDR1 DFQATT, CDR2 SNEGSKA (reference sequence).

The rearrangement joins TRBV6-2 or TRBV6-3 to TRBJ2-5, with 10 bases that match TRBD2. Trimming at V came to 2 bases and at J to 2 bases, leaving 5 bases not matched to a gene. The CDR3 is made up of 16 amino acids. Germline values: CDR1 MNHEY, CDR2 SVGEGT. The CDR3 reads CASSYPGTSVQETQYF. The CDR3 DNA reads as TGTGCCAGCAGTTACCCCGGGACTAGCGTACAAGAGACCCAGTACTTC.

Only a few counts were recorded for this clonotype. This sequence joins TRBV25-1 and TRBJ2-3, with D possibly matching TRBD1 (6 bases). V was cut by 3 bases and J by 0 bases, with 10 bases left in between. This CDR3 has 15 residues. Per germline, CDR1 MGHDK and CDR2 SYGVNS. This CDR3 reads CASSDRGFSTDTQYF. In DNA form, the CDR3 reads TGTGCCAGCAGTGATAGGGGGTTCAGCACAGATACGCAGTATTTT.